One sample yielded the 27 T cell receptor beta chains listed below, sequenced in a study of T cells after yellow fever vaccination (dated 2019 in TCRdb). The treatment or condition label here, explained by the study, means: live attenuated yellow fever vaccine strain. Library preparation used 5' RACE. The data were produced on an Illumina HiSeq 2500. Through fastp at Q25 and MiXCR, TCRdb rebuilt clones from the public reads, retaining in-frame beta chains. Under each unique CDR3 protein, matching rows form one entry showing the most common genes and DNA. For this sample there are 350,000 or so distinct CDR3 sequences; roughly 8.4% appear just once. Jointly, the top ten make up around 17% of the sample. Sequenced here: PBMCs, sampled around 45 days after the first yellow fever vaccination. These TCRs come from a man between 18 and 29 years old who received the YFV17D yellow fever vaccine.

The J gene is TRBJ2-3, the V gene TRBV4-2; 12 nucleotides match TRBD2. CDR3 length: 19 residues. V lost 0 bases and J lost 0; bases outside the gene matches: 7. CDR1 and CDR2 (germline): LGHNA, YNFKEQ. The CDR3 is CASSQERGLAGLSTDTQYF. CDR3 bases: TGTGCCAGCAGCCAAGAGAGAGGACTAGCGGGGCTTAGCACAGATACGCAGTATTTT.

CDR3 in DNA: TGCAGTGCAAGCGGACAGTTCCTAAACACCGGGGAGCTGTTTTTT. This translates into CSASGQFLNTGELFF. The chain recombines TRBV20-1 with TRBJ2-2, with D possibly being TRBD1 (6 bases). Trimming stripped 6 bases from V and 2 bases from J, with 16 bases between. Germline CDR1 and CDR2: DFQATT and SNEGSKA (reference sequence). The CDR3 contains 15 residues.

The rearrangement uses TRBV5-5 and TRBJ1-1; TRBD1 might be the D (5 bases). CDR1 is SGHKS, CDR2 YYEKEE, per germline (reference sequence). The CDR3 has 14 amino acids. The V end was cut by 3 bases, the J end by 6 bases, with 15 bases between. In DNA, the CDR3 is TGTGCCAGCAGCTGGGGACGGCTTGCGGCTGAAGCTTTCTTT. This encodes CASSWGRLAAEAFF.

The chain employs TRBV18 and TRBJ1-2; D not certain. Trimming took off 2 bases at V and 3 bases at J, with 10 bases between the two ends. Germline V CDR1 and CDR2: KGHSH, LQKENI. The CDR3 extends over 14 amino acids. The CDR3 bases are TGTGCCAGCTCACCATTCGGGGAGGACTATGGCTACACCTTC. Translation: CASSPFGEDYGYTF. Full variable domain (outside the CDR3, taken from reference TRBV18 and TRBJ1-2): NAGVMQNPRHLVRRRGQEARLRCSPMKGHSHVYWYRQLPEEGLKFMVYLQKENIIDESGMPKERFSAEFPKEGPSILRIQQVVRGDSAAYFCASSPFGEDYGYTFGSGTRLTVV.

Only a few counts were recorded for this clonotype. The V gene is TRBV7-9, the J gene TRBJ2-5; TRBD2 aligns across 8 bases. The CDR3 is 16 amino acids. Germline values: CDR1 SEHNR, CDR2 FQNEAQ (reference sequence). With V trimmed by 7 bases and J by 1 base, 11 bases remained unmatched. In DNA form, the CDR3 reads TGTGCCAGCACCCGGAGGAGCGGGGGAGGCCAAGAGACCCAGTACTTC. Translated: CASTRRSGGGQETQYF.

This clonotype occurred a few times. The chain employs TRBV5-4 and TRBJ2-1; D remains ambiguous. The CDR3 runs to 16 residues. Trimming pared 4 bases from V and 5 bases from J, leaving 19 bases between. Germline values: CDR1 SGHNT, CDR2 YYREEE (reference sequence). The CDR3 is CASSQLGDLPDNEQFF. CDR3 sequence (DNA): TGTGCCAGCAGCCAGCTGGGCGACCTACCCGACAATGAGCAGTTCTTC.

J is TRBJ1-1 and V is TRBV5-1; the D gene is possibly TRBD1 (5 bases). This CDR3 is built from 13 residues. With 0 bases removed from V and 11 bases from J, the gap between germline ends came to 14 bases. Germline CDR1 is SGHRS and CDR2 is YFSETQ. The CDR3 is CASSLDIGGEAFF. Written as DNA, the CDR3 is TGCGCCAGCAGCTTGGACATTGGGGGGGAGGCTTTCTTT.

This clonotype occurred a few times. The chain carries TRBV5-1 and TRBJ2-1; TRBD2 might be the D (5 bases). Germline V gives CDR1 SGHRS, CDR2 YFSETQ. With 6 bases removed from V and 7 bases from J, the gap between germline ends came to 11 bases. The CDR3 loop spans 12 amino acids. Here the CDR3 reads CASNRGINEQFF. Written as DNA, the CDR3 is TGCGCCAGCAACCGAGGGATAAATGAGCAGTTCTTC.

This clonotype has a handful of counts. J is TRBJ1-3 and V is TRBV12-3 or TRBV12-4; the match to TRBD1 covers 9 bases. Trimming took 2 bases from V and 2 from J; bases not matched to a gene: 4. This CDR3 is 16 amino acids long. CDR3 nucleotide sequence: TGTGCCAGCAGTTTACAGCGACAGGGGGCTGGAAACACCATATATTTT. It translates to CASSLQRQGAGNTIYF.

This clonotype was detected a few times. The chain couples TRBV5-1 to TRBJ2-3; no clear D gene. Deletions cut 4 bases from V and 0 bases from J, with 12 bases between. The length of the CDR3 is 15 residues. The germline V gene has CDR1 SGHRS and CDR2 YFSETQ. CDR3 sequence reads: CASSVQGWSTDTQYF. CDR3 bases: TGCGCCAGCAGCGTACAAGGTTGGAGCACAGATACGCAGTATTTT. Together with reference TRBV5-1 and TRBJ2-3, the CDR3 gives the full variable domain: KAGVTQTPRYLIKTRGQQVTLSCSPISGHRSVSWYQQTPGQGLQFLFEYFSETQRNKGNFPGRFSGRQFSNSRSEMNVSTLELGDSALYLCASSVQGWSTDTQYFGPGTRLTVL.

The gene calls are TRBV5-1 and TRBJ2-5; 8 bases are a match to TRBD1. From germline, CDR1 is SGHRS and CDR2 YFSETQ. The CDR3 covers 17 residues. V lost 0 bases and J lost 5; bases outside the gene matches: 12. The DNA of the CDR3 is TGCGCCAGCAGCTTGGGGCCCCGACAGGGGCTTGGGGAGACCCAGTACTTC. Translation: CASSLGPRQGLGETQYF.

This chain links TRBV6-4 with TRBJ1-5; D ambiguous. CDR3 length equals 16 residues. Trimming shortened V by 2 bases and J by 2 bases, and 13 bases separated the two germline ends. Germline CDR1 MRHNA, CDR2 SNTAGT. CDR3: CASSDPATGRNQPQHF. As DNA, the CDR3 is TGTGCCAGCAGTGACCCAGCAACCGGGCGCAATCAGCCCCAGCATTTT.

This clonotype was observed at least ten times. This rearrangement joins TRBV3-1 to TRBJ1-5, with unresolved D. With 1 base removed from V and 7 bases from J, the gap between germline ends came to 11 bases. The germline V gene encodes CDR1 LGHDT and CDR2 YNNKEL (reference sequence). CDR3 length equals 14 residues. The CDR3 nucleotides read TGTGCCAGCAGCCAAGCGGTGAGAGCCCAGCCCCAGCATTTT. Protein: CASSQAVRAQPQHF.

In its sample, this clonotype was seen a few times. The rearrangement uses TRBV12-3 or TRBV12-4 and TRBJ1-1; D remains unclear. This CDR3 contains 12 residues. V gave up 7 bases and J gave up 4 bases, with 10 bases separating them. CDR3 nucleotide sequence: TGTGCCAGCAATTGGGTGGGCACTGAAGCTTTCTTT. This codes for CASNWVGTEAFF.

Concerning this clonotype: A much larger clone lies a single base off, so this may be a read error. V gene TRBV2 combines with J gene TRBJ2-1, with TRBD1 identical over 7 bases. CDR3 size: 15 residues. Germline assignment: CDR1 SNHLY and CDR2 FYNNEI. V shed 5 bases, J shed 0 bases, and the junction held 4 bases outside the gene matches. CDR3 in amino acids: CASSHRDSSYNEQFF. The CDR3 DNA reads as TGTGCCAGCAGTCACAGGGACAGCTCCTACAATGAGCAGTTCTTC.

This clonotype occurred a few times. The gene calls are TRBV4-2 and TRBJ1-6; a possible D gene is TRBD1 (6 bases). Trimming stripped 3 bases from V and 9 bases from J, with 12 bases between. This CDR3 spans 14 amino acids. The germline V gene has CDR1 LGHNA and CDR2 YNFKEQ. The CDR3 nucleotides are TGTGCCAGCAGCCAGGGGGGGCAGGTTTCACCCCTCCACTTT. It is translated as CASSQGGQVSPLHF.

This clonotype turned up a few times. The V call is TRBV5-4, the J call TRBJ2-5, with 9 bases lining up with TRBD2. The CDR3 covers 15 residues. The trim removed 3 bases at V and 4 bases at J, leaving 7 bases unmatched. Germline V lookup: CDR1 SGHNT, CDR2 YYREEE (reference sequence). CDR3 DNA: TGTGCCAGCAGCTCGGGCGGGGGGGCCCGAGAGACCCAGTACTTC. Residues: CASSSGGGARETQYF. Together with reference TRBV5-4 and TRBJ2-5, the CDR3 gives the full variable domain: ETGVTQSPTHLIKTRGQQVTLRCSSQSGHNTVSWYQQALGQGPQFIFQYYREEENGRGNFPPRFSGLQFPNYSSELNVNALELDDSALYLCASSSGGGARETQYFGPGTRLLVL.

The chain combines TRBV18 with TRBJ1-1, with a tentative D call TRBD1 (6 bases). The CDR3 is made up of 15 amino acids. Trimming took 0 bases from V and 6 from J, leaving 14 bases between them. Germline V gene data show CDR1 as KGHSH and CDR2 as LQKENI. The CDR3 sequence is CASSPPLGATPEAFF. CDR3 in DNA: TGTGCCAGCTCACCACCGCTGGGGGCTACGCCTGAAGCTTTCTTT.

A few counts support this clonotype. This chain uses TRBV5-1 with TRBJ2-7; a possible D gene is TRBD2 (6 bases). Germline CDR1 and CDR2: SGHRS and YFSETQ. V gave up 7 bases and J gave up 6 bases, with 17 bases separating them. The CDR3 covers 13 residues. CDR3 DNA: TGCGCCAGCGGACTAACGGTTCTTTGCGAGCAGTACGTC. This encodes CASGLTVLCEQYV.

The rearrangement uses TRBV7-2 and TRBJ2-3; 8 positions match TRBD2. This CDR3 is 17 amino acids long. The germline V gene has CDR1 SGHTA and CDR2 FQGNSA. V dropped 5 bases and J dropped 1; count of bases not matched to a gene: 11. Here the CDR3 DNA reads TGTGCCAGCAGCGCCTCCCTCCGGCGGGGGGGCACAGATACGCAGTATTTT. It codes for CASSASLRRGGTDTQYF.

This chain connects TRBV12-3 or TRBV12-4 to TRBJ1-1; no reliable D call. With 3 bases removed from V and 8 bases from J, the gap between germline ends came to 7 bases. This CDR3 has 11 amino acids. CDR3 loop: CASSFGPEAFF. In DNA, the CDR3 is TGTGCCAGCAGTTTTGGTCCAGAAGCTTTCTTT.

The gene calls are TRBV20-1 and TRBJ2-1, with 11 bases matching TRBD1. J lost 6 bases, V lost 6 bases, and 7 bases had no gene match. The germline CDR1 and CDR2 sequences are DFQATT and SNEGSKA (reference sequence). The CDR3 length is 14 residues. The CDR3 loop reads CSADRDRGINEQFF. DNA for the CDR3: TGCAGTGCCGACCGGGACAGGGGGATCAATGAGCAGTTCTTC.

This chain links TRBV5-1 with TRBJ2-1, with TRBD1 matching over 8 bases. CDR3 length equals 16 residues. With V trimmed by 4 bases and J by 8 bases, 14 bases remained unmatched. In germline, CDR1 is SGHRS, CDR2 YFSETQ. The CDR3 DNA is TGCGCCAGCAGCCCGGCCCCGACAGGGGCTCTGGATGAGCAGTTCTTC. This gives the protein CASSPAPTGALDEQFF.

The chain uses TRBV15 and TRBJ1-2; no definite D call. V lost 0 bases, J lost 4 bases, and 3 bases lay in between. Germline CDR1 reads LNHNV; CDR2 reads YYDKDF (reference sequence). This CDR3 comprises 12 residues. The CDR3 protein is CATSRDAYGYTF. CDR3 nucleotides: TGTGCCACCAGCAGAGACGCCTATGGCTACACCTTC.

This clonotype turned up a few times. This chain links TRBV7-9 with TRBJ1-6; tentative D call: TRBD1 (5 bases). This CDR3 has 13 residues. V was shortened by 1 base and J by 9 bases, with 7 bases between the two germline ends. Germline V gives CDR1 SEHNR, CDR2 FQNEAQ (reference sequence). The CDR3 bases are TGTGCCAGCAGCTTAGAAGGGGTTTCACCCCTCCACTTT. Residues: CASSLEGVSPLHF.

The J gene is TRBJ2-5, the V gene TRBV10-3, with 8 bases identical to TRBD2. Germline V gives CDR1 ENHRY, CDR2 SYGVKD. V was pared by 6 bases and J by 4 bases, with 13 bases of the junction left unmatched. The CDR3 is 16 residues long. The CDR3 coding sequence is TGTGCCATCAGGGACGTAGGCGGGGGGCTCGGAGAGACCCAGTACTTC. Translating it yields CAIRDVGGGLGETQYF.

This clonotype was counted a few times. This chain connects TRBV6-1 to TRBJ2-3; TRBD2 matches 7 bases. Trimming took 6 bases from V and 0 from J; bases not matched to a gene: 6. Germline V gene data show CDR1 as MNHNS and CDR2 as SASEGT. The CDR3 runs 15 residues. In nucleotides, the CDR3 is TGTGCCAGCAGCCCTCGGGGGGTAAGCACAGATACGCAGTATTTT. Translated: CASSPRGVSTDTQYF.